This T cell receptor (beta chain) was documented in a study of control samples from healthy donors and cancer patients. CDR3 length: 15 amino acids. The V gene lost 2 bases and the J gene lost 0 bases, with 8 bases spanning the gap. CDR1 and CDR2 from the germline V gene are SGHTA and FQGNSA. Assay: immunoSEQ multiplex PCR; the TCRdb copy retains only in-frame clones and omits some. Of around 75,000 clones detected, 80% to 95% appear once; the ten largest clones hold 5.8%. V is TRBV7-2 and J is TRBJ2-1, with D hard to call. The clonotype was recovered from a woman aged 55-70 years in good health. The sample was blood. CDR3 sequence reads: CASSLTDTSYNEQFF. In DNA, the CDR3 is TGTGCCAGCAGCTTAACTGACACCTCCTACAATGAGCAGTTCTTC.